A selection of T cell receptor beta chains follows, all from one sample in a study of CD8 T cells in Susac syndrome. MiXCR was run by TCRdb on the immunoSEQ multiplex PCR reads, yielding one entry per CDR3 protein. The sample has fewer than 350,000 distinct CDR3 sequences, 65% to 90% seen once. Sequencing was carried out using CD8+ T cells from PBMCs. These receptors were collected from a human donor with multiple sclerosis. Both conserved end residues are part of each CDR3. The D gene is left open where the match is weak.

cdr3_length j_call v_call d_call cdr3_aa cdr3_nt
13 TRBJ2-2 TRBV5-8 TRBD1 CASRGQGFGELFF TGTGCCAGCAGGGGACAGGGTTTCGGGGAGCTGTTTTTT
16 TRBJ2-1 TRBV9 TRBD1 CASSVTSTGEYNEQFF TGTGCCAGCAGCGTTACCTCGACAGGGGAATATAATGAGCAGTTCTTC
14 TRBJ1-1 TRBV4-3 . CASSARTANTEAFF TGCGCCAGCAGTGCCCGGACAGCGAACACTGAAGCTTTCTTT
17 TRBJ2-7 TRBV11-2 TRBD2 CASSLDPGSGSYNEQYF TGTGCCAGCAGCTTAGATCCTGGTAGCGGGAGTTATAACGAGCAGTACTTC
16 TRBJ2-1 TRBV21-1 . CASSKQASGPWNEQFF TGTGCCAGCAGCAAACAGGCTAGCGGCCCGTGGAATGAGCAGTTCTTC
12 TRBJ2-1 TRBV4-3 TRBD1 CASSRDRDEQFF TGCGCCAGCAGCCGAGACAGGGATGAGCAGTTCTTC
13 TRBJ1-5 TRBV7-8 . CASSSHVDQPQHF TGTGCCAGCAGCTCACACGTGGATCAGCCCCAGCATTTT
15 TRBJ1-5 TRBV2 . CASSGGSSSNQPQHF TGTGCCAGCAGCGGGGGATCGAGTAGTAATCAGCCCCAGCATTTT
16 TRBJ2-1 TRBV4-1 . CASSQARRASYNEQFF TGCGCCAGCAGCCAAGCCCGGAGGGCCTCCTACAATGAGCAGTTCTTC
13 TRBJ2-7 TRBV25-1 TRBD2 CASTAGGLDEQYF TGTGCCTCCACGGCGGGAGGGTTGGACGAGCAGTACTTC
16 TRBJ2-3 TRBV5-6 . CAGSLGARASADTQYF TGTGCCGGCAGCTTGGGAGCCCGGGCCAGTGCAGATACGCAGTATTTT
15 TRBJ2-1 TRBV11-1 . CASSLALQLYNEQFF TGTGCCAGCAGCTTAGCGCTGCAGCTCTACAATGAGCAGTTCTTC
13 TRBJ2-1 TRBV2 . CAIRVSSYNEQFF TGTGCCATCAGGGTAAGCTCCTACAATGAGCAGTTCTTC
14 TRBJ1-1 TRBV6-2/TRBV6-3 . CASSYRPPGTTGFF TGTGCCAGCAGTTACCGACCCCCTGGGACAACCGGGTTCTTT
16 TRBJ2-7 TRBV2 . CASSGLGTDVYYEQYF TGTGCCAGCAGTGGCCTGGGGACGGATGTTTACTACGAGCAGTACTTC
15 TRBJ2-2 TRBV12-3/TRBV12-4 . CASRGGQTNTGELFF TGTGCCAGCAGGGGGGGACAGACGAACACCGGGGAGCTGTTTTTT
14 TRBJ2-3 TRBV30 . CAWSVDPGTDTQYF TGTGCCTGGAGTGTAGACCCCGGCACAGATACGCAGTATTTT
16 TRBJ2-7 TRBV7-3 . CASSLSGPGGIYEQYF TGTGCCAGCAGCTTAAGCGGCCCTGGAGGGATCTACGAGCAGTACTTC
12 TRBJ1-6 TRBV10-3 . CAIQDPNSPLHF TGTGCCATCCAGGACCCCAATTCACCCCTCCACTTT
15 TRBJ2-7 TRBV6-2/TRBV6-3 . CASSYPQTYSYEQYF TGTGCCAGCAGTTACCCCCAGACCTATTCCTACGAGCAGTACTTC